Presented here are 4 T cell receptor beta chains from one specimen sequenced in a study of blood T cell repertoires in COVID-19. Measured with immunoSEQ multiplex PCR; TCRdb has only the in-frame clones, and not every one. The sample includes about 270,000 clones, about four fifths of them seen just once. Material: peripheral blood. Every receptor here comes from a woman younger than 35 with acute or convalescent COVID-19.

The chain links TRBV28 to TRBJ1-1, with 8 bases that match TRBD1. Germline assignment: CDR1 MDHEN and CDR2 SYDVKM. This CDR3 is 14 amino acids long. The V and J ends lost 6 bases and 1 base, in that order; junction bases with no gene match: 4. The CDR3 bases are TGTGCCAGCAGGGAACAGGGGGGGAACACTGAAGCTTTCTTT. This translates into CASREQGGNTEAFF.

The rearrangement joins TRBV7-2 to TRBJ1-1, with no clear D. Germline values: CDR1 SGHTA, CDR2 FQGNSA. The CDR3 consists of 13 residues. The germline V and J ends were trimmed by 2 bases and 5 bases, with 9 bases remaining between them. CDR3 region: CASSLLGSTEAFF. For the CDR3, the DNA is TGTGCCAGCAGCTTATTGGGGAGTACTGAAGCTTTCTTT.

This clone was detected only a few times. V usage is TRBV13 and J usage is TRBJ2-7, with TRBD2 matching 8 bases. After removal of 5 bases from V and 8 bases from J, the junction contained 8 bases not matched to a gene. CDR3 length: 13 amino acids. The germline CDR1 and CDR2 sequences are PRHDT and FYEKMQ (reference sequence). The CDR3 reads CASSPSAGEQQYF. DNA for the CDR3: TGTGCCAGCAGCCCCTCAGCGGGAGAGCAGCAGTACTTC.

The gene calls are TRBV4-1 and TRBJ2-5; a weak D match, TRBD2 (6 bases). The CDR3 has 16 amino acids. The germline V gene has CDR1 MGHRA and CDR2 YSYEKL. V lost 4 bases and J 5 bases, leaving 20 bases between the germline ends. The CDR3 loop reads CASSPSPGDHWETQYF. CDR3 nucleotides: TGCGCCAGCAGCCCAAGCCCGGGGGACCACTGGGAGACCCAGTACTTC.